What follows are 14 T cell receptor beta chains derived from one specimen sequenced in a study of blood T cell repertoires in COVID-19. Measured with immunoSEQ multiplex PCR; TCRdb has only the in-frame clones, and not every one. The repertoire has about 150,000 clones, roughly four fifths of them found once; the top ten carry approximately 30%. The sequenced material came from peripheral blood. The origin of the receptors is a woman aged 55-70 years with acute or convalescent COVID-19.

The chain uses TRBV6-5 and TRBJ2-7, with D possibly TRBD2 on 6 matching bases. The V gene's germline CDR1 is MNHEY and CDR2 SVGAGI. CDR3 size: 15 residues. Trimming removed 3 bases at V and 2 bases at J, with 14 bases between. CDR3 bases: TGTGCCAGCAGTTATTCTATTAGCGGACCCTACGAGCAGTACTTC. The encoded protein is CASSYSISGPYEQYF.

This sequence joins TRBV7-9 and TRBJ2-1; TRBD1 matches at 7 bases. The CDR3 is 14 amino acids. V shed 2 bases, J shed 8 bases, and the junction held 6 bases outside the gene matches. Per germline, CDR1 SEHNR and CDR2 FQNEAQ (reference sequence). This CDR3 is CASSLRQGADEQFF. CDR3 in DNA: TGTGCCAGCAGCTTAAGACAGGGAGCCGATGAGCAGTTCTTC.

V is TRBV29-1 and J is TRBJ1-5; D remains unclear. Trimming took off 5 bases at V and 4 bases at J, with 12 bases between the two ends. Germline V gives CDR1 SQVTM, CDR2 ANQGSEA. This CDR3 is 13 amino acids long. The CDR3 sequence is CSVRQNGNQPQHF. For the CDR3, the DNA is TGCAGCGTTCGACAAAATGGGAATCAGCCCCAGCATTTT. The whole variable domain, remainder taken from reference TRBV29-1 and TRBJ1-5, is SAVISQKPSRDICQRGTSLTIQCQVDSQVTMMFWYRQQPGQSLTLIATANQGSEATYESGFVIDKFPISRPNLTFSTLTVSNMSPEDSSIYLCSVRQNGNQPQHFGDGTRLSIL.

The chain joins TRBV6-1 to TRBJ1-3; 7 bases match TRBD1. CDR3 length equals 16 residues. CDR1 and CDR2 (germline): MNHNS, SASEGT. The V segment lost 3 bases and the J segment 3 bases; nucleotides outside the gene matches: 8. The CDR3 bases are TGTGCCAGCAGTGAGGTAGAGGGGGCCATTGGAAACACCATATATTTT. Its translation is CASSEVEGAIGNTIYF.

The chain links TRBV27 to TRBJ2-5; D unclear. Trimming pared 4 bases from V and 5 bases from J, leaving 14 bases between. Germline V gene lookup returns CDR1 MNHEY and CDR2 SMNVEV (reference sequence). The length of the CDR3 is 14 residues. CDR3 nucleotides: TGTGCCAGCAGTTCCATGGGCCTGTTGGAGACCCAGTACTTC. This encodes CASSSMGLLETQYF.

The chain has TRBV5-1 and TRBJ1-5; 7 bases agree with TRBD1. From germline, CDR1 is SGHRS and CDR2 YFSETQ. The J segment lost 7 bases and the V segment lost 2 bases, leaving 6 bases of the junction unmatched. This CDR3 is built from 14 residues. CDR3 protein: CASSLRGGEQPQHF. The CDR3 region has the DNA TGCGCCAGCAGCTTAAGAGGGGGCGAACAGCCCCAGCATTTT. Filled out from reference TRBV5-1 and TRBJ1-5, the complete variable domain reads KAGVTQTPRYLIKTRGQQVTLSCSPISGHRSVSWYQQTPGQGLQFLFEYFSETQRNKGNFPGRFSGRQFSNSRSEMNVSTLELGDSALYLCASSLRGGEQPQHFGDGTRLSIL.

The V gene is TRBV10-2, the J gene TRBJ2-7; 10 positions agree with TRBD2. J gave up 3 bases and V 3 bases, and 5 bases lay outside the gene matches. Germline loops: CDR1 WSHSY, CDR2 SAAADI. CDR3 size: 15 residues. CDR3 sequence reads: CASSDASGGVYEQYF. The CDR3 nucleotides are TGCGCCAGCAGTGATGCTAGCGGGGGAGTCTACGAGCAGTACTTC.

This clone came up a few times. This chain uses TRBV19 with TRBJ1-2; D is undetermined. This CDR3 is built from 15 residues. Trimming pared 3 bases from V and 8 bases from J, leaving 19 bases between. Germline lookup yields CDR1 LNHDA and CDR2 SQIVND (reference sequence). CDR3 residues: CASSMGEHTTMGYTF. The CDR3 region has the DNA TGTGCCAGTAGTATGGGAGAGCATACTACTATGGGCTACACCTTC.

This rearrangement joins TRBV3-1 (or the pseudogene TRBV3-2) to TRBJ1-2; weak D call: TRBD1 (6 bases). Germline CDR1 and CDR2: LGHDT and YNNKEL (reference sequence). The CDR3 spans 14 residues. V lost 3 bases and J lost 0, with 8 bases in between. Here the CDR3 reads CASSHRGANYGYTF. CDR3 nucleotides: TGTGCCAGCAGCCACAGGGGTGCTAACTATGGCTACACCTTC.

The chain employs TRBV6-5 and TRBJ1-1; D not resolved. CDR3 length equals 14 residues. Trimming left V 0 bases short and J 0 bases short, with 5 bases between. In germline, CDR1 is MNHEY, CDR2 SVGAGI. The CDR3 is CASSYSEVNTEAFF. Here the CDR3 DNA reads TGTGCCAGCAGTTACTCGGAGGTGAACACTGAAGCTTTCTTT.

This clone was found once. Different DNA sequences within this sample yield the same CDR3. This chain links TRBV29-1 with TRBJ1-1, with D possibly TRBD1 on 6 matching bases. This CDR3 spans 12 amino acids. The germline V gene has CDR1 SQVTM and CDR2 ANQGSEA. Trimming left V 7 bases short and J 0 bases short, with 9 bases between. CDR3 residues: CSAGQMNTEAFF. The CDR3 DNA is TGCAGCGCGGGACAAATGAACACTGAAGCTTTCTTT. Looking up the rest from reference TRBV29-1 and TRBJ1-1 gives the full variable domain: SAVISQKPSRDICQRGTSLTIQCQVDSQVTMMFWYRQQPGQSLTLIATANQGSEATYESGFVIDKFPISRPNLTFSTLTVSNMSPEDSSIYLCSAGQMNTEAFFGQGTRLTVV.

CDR3 nucleotides: TGTGCCAGCAGTTACTCGGCAGTCGGCGGCTATGGCTACACCTTC. Translation: CASSYSAVGGYGYTF. The rearrangement uses TRBV6-5 and TRBJ1-2; no clear D gene. Germline V gives CDR1 MNHEY, CDR2 SVGAGI. Trimming removed 0 bases from V and 4 bases from J, with 12 bases in between. The CDR3 is 15 residues long.

The V gene is TRBV5-1, the J gene TRBJ1-2; TRBD1 aligns across 8 bases. This CDR3 is built from 13 residues. V was clipped by 6 bases and J by 8 bases; unmatched bases: 9. Looked up from germline, CDR1 is SGHRS and CDR2 is YFSETQ. CDR3 nucleotide sequence: TGCGCCAGCACCACGGACAGGGCTAACGGCTACACCTTC. Its protein product is CASTTDRANGYTF. Filled out from reference TRBV5-1 and TRBJ1-2, the complete variable domain reads KAGVTQTPRYLIKTRGQQVTLSCSPISGHRSVSWYQQTPGQGLQFLFEYFSETQRNKGNFPGRFSGRQFSNSRSEMNVSTLELGDSALYLCASTTDRANGYTFGSGTRLTVV.

This chain joins TRBV5-1 and TRBJ2-1; TRBD2 might be the D (5 bases). Trimming removed 0 bases from V and 1 base from J, with 8 bases in between. Germline V gives CDR1 SGHRS, CDR2 YFSETQ. The CDR3 contains 15 residues. This CDR3 is CASSLESGSYNEQFF. In nucleotides, the CDR3 is TGCGCCAGCAGCTTGGAGAGCGGTTCCTACAATGAGCAGTTCTTC.